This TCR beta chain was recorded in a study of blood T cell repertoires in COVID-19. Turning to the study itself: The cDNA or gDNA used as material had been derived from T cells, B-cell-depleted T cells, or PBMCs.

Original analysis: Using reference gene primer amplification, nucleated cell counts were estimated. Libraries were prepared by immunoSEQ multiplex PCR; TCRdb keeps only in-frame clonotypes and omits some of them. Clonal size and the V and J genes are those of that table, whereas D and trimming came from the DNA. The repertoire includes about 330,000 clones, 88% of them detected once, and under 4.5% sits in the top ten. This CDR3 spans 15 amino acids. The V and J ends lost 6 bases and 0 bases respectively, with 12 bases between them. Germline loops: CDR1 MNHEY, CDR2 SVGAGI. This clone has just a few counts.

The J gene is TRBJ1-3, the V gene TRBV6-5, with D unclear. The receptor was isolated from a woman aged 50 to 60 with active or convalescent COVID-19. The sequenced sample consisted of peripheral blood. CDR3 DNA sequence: TGTGCCAGCAGCAGCGATCCAATCTCTGGAAACACCATATATTTT. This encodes CASSSDPISGNTIYF.